This entry lists 10 T cell receptor beta chains sequenced from one sample in a study of tumor-infiltrating lymphocytes in primary liver carcinoma (dated by TCRdb to about 2017). Without any cell sorting, total RNA and DNA were extracted together from around 18-30 mg of bulk tissue using the AllPrep DNA/RNA mini kit. Sequencing relied on an Illumina HiSeq 2500. Using a constant-region primer and ProtoScript II reverse transcriptase, TCRbeta-specific cDNA was reverse-transcribed from 500 to 650 ng total RNA. Three nested multiplex PCR rounds, following a slightly modified ARM-PCR procedure, were used to build the TCRbeta libraries. Each of the first two PCR rounds ran for about 10 cycles and used multiplex TRBV1-TRBV30 forward primers together with a Cbeta reverse primer. The public reads were quality trimmed at Q25 with fastp and then assembled into clones with MiXCR by TCRdb, keeping productive beta chains. Rows matching on CDR3 protein sequence are summarized as one entry with the most common DNA and genes. The sample table shows some 87,000 distinct CDR3 sequences, and 65% to 70% are seen once. The ten largest account for around 25% of the sample.

The material sequenced was tumor-adjacent normal liver tissue. The receptor set was obtained from a man between 40 and 49 years old with primary liver carcinoma and hepatitis B virus infection.

Only one count was recorded for this clonotype. The rearrangement joins TRBV28 to TRBJ2-1; the D gene is possibly TRBD1 (5 bases). The CDR3 runs to 15 residues. Germline V gene lookup returns CDR1 MDHEN and CDR2 SYDVKM. V lost 7 bases, J lost 0 bases, and 13 bases lay in between. The CDR3 protein is CASTSDNLSYNEQFF. In DNA form, the CDR3 reads TGTGCCAGCACCTCGGACAACCTCTCCTACAATGAGCAGTTCTTC.

This clonotype was observed a handful of times. The J gene is TRBJ2-1, the V gene TRBV30; D may correspond to TRBD1 or TRBD2 (7 bases each). V lost 7 bases to trimming and J lost 3 bases, with 19 bases between them. The germline V gene has CDR1 GTSNPN and CDR2 SVGIG (reference sequence). This CDR3 spans 15 amino acids. CDR3 sequence: CAFGRGGQDYNEQFF. The CDR3 DNA sequence: TGTGCCTTCGGCAGGGGGGGACAAGACTACAATGAGCAGTTCTTC.

A word on this clonotype: A much larger clone differs from this one at a single base, so this may be a read error. The V gene is TRBV10-3, the J gene TRBJ2-3, with D perhaps matching TRBD1 or TRBD2 (5 bases each). The CDR3 runs 14 residues. The V end lost 3 bases, the J end lost 8 bases, and 15 bases lay between the germline ends. Germline assignment: CDR1 ENHRY and CDR2 SYGVKD. CDR3 DNA sequence: TGTGCCATCAGTGAACGGGAAGGGGCAGGTACGCAGTATTTT. Encoded protein: CAISEREGAGTQYF.

V is TRBV30 and J is TRBJ1-1; the D is unclear. The CDR3 covers 12 residues. The germline V and J ends were trimmed by 2 bases and 7 bases, with 11 bases remaining between them. Germline V gives CDR1 GTSNPN, CDR2 SVGIG (reference sequence). The CDR3 region has the DNA TGTGCCTGGAGTCCAGAGGCCTGTGAAGCTTTCTTT. Its protein is CAWSPEACEAFF.

With regard to this clonotype: The final CDR3 position lacks the conserved phenylalanine or tryptophan, pointing to a likely read error. This chain links TRBV10-3 with TRBJ2-6; D perhaps matches TRBD1 (5 bases). This CDR3 is 14 amino acids long. Germline CDR1 reads ENHRY; CDR2 reads SYGVKD. V was clipped by 6 bases and J by 1 base, with 7 bases between them. The CDR3 loop reads CAIRDNSGANVLTL. Written as DNA, the CDR3 is TGTGCCATCAGGGACAATTCTGGGGCCAACGTCCTGACTCTC.

Turning to this clonotype: A much larger clone lies one base from this, so it may be a read error. This chain connects TRBV29-1 to TRBJ1-1, with a weak D call TRBD1 (6 bases). The CDR3 has 13 amino acids. Germline assignment: CDR1 SQVTM and CDR2 ANQGSEA. In DNA form, the CDR3 reads TGCAGCGTTGAAAGGGGGGGGAACTCTGAAGCTTTCTTT. Protein product: CSVERGGNSEAFF.

This clonotype has a handful of counts. A much bigger clone sits one base away, suggesting this may be a read error. The rearrangement uses TRBV6-1 and TRBJ2-7, with D perhaps TRBD1 (6 bases). This CDR3 contains 15 residues. V was pared by 4 bases and J by 2 bases, with 15 bases between. Germline loops: CDR1 MNHNS, CDR2 SASEGT. CDR3: CASSGPGESTYEQYF. The CDR3 region has the DNA TGTGCCAGCAGTGGGCCAGGGGAATCCACCTACGAGCAGTACTTC.

This clonotype has just one count. This chain joins TRBV29-1 and TRBJ2-5, with TRBD2 identical over 11 bases. CDR3 length: 18 residues. Germline loops: CDR1 SQVTM, CDR2 ANQGSEA. Unmatched junction bases numbered 15, after V lost 1 base and J lost 5 bases. In DNA, the CDR3 is TGCAGCGTTGAAGGCCGGAGTGATAGCGGGAGGGCCAGGGAGACCCAGTACTTC. Its translation is CSVEGRSDSGRARETQYF.

On this clonotype itself: This may come from a read error, since a much larger clone is one base off. The genes are TRBV10-3 and TRBJ2-1; D gene uncertain. Germline loops: CDR1 ENHRY, CDR2 SYGVKD. The V gene lost 2 bases and the J gene lost 7 bases, with 15 bases spanning the gap. This CDR3 has 15 amino acids. CDR3 region: CAISEIPGLDNEQFF. The CDR3 bases are TGTGCCATCAGTGAGATTCCCGGGCTAGATAATGAGCAGTTCTTC.

As concerns this clonotype: At one boundary the junction diverges from the germline segment, which might be a read error. The chain couples TRBV6-1 to TRBJ2-7, with a tentative D call TRBD2 (6 bases). The CDR3 consists of 13 residues. Germline-derived CDR1 and CDR2 are MNHNS and SASEGT. The CDR3 nucleotides read TGTGCTAGCAACGGATCTGGGGGGTACGAGCAGTACTTC. This gives the protein CASNGSGGYEQYF.